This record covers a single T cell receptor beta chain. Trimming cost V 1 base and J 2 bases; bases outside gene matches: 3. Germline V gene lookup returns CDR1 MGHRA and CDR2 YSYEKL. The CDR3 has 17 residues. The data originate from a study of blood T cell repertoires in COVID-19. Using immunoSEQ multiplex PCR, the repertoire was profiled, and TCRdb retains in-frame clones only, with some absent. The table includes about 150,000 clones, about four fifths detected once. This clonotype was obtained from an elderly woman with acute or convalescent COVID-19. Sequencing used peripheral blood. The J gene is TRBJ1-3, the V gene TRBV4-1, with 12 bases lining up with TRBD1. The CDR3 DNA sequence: TGCGCCAGCAGCCAAGCCGGGACAGGGGGCACTGGAAACACCATATATTTT. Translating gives CASSQAGTGGTGNTIYF.